Following are 18 T cell receptor beta chains from one sample sequenced in a study of T cell changes during pregnancy in multiple sclerosis. Only in-frame clones appear in the TCRdb table, and some are missing; sequencing was by immunoSEQ multiplex PCR. This sample has 90,000 to 130,000 clones; 80% to 95% occur once, and the top ten carry 1.5%. The sequencing here drew on peripheral blood, taken in the third trimester of pregnancy. These receptor sequences come from a female donor with multiple sclerosis, enrolled in a pregnancy study.

V is TRBV7-3 and J is TRBJ2-2; TRBD2 aligns across 9 bases. CDR1 is SGHTA and CDR2 is FQGTGA in the germline V gene. The CDR3 runs 19 residues. V dropped 5 bases and J dropped 5; count of bases not matched to a gene: 18. Here the CDR3 reads CASSPYELAGANGTGELFF. CDR3 sequence (DNA): TGTGCCAGCAGCCCCTACGAGTTAGCGGGGGCGAACGGTACCGGGGAGCTGTTTTTT.

The gene calls are TRBV19 and TRBJ2-1; 9 bases agree with TRBD2. This CDR3 has 16 amino acids. From germline, CDR1 is LNHDA and CDR2 SQIVND (reference sequence). V was clipped by 3 bases and J by 8 bases; unmatched bases: 11. This CDR3 reads CASSMALGTSFHEQFF. In nucleotides, the CDR3 is TGTGCCAGTAGTATGGCCCTCGGGACTAGCTTCCATGAGCAGTTCTTC. Complete variable domain (other parts from reference TRBV19 and TRBJ2-1): DGGITQSPKYLFRKEGQNVTLSCEQNLNHDAMYWYRQDPGQGLRLIYYSQIVNDFQKGDIAEGYSVSREKKESFPLTVTSAQKNPTAFYLCASSMALGTSFHEQFFGPGTRLTVL.

The chain carries TRBV5-4 and TRBJ2-2; D is perhaps TRBD1 (6 bases). Deletions cut 0 bases from V and 2 bases from J, with 11 bases between. This CDR3 is built from 16 residues. The germline V gene has CDR1 SGHNT and CDR2 YYREEE (reference sequence). The DNA for the CDR3 is TGTGCCAGCAGCTTGGGTGCACAGGGTAACACCGGGGAGCTGTTTTTT. Translation: CASSLGAQGNTGELFF.

This rearrangement joins TRBV6-1 to TRBJ1-1; a weak D match, TRBD1 (5 bases). Trimming removed 2 bases at V and 1 base at J, with 14 bases between. Germline V gives CDR1 MNHNS, CDR2 SASEGT. This CDR3 is built from 16 residues. The CDR3 bases are TGTGCCAGCAGTGAACTGATGGGGGGTGGGAACACTGAAGCTTTCTTT. Amino acids: CASSELMGGGNTEAFF.

V is TRBV11-2 and J is TRBJ2-7, with TRBD1 identical over 8 bases. The CDR3 contains 15 residues. From germline, CDR1 is SGHAT and CDR2 FQNNGV. The J segment lost 1 base and the V segment lost 2 bases, leaving 4 bases of the junction unmatched. CDR3 coding DNA: TGTGCCAGCAGCTTAAACCGGGACAGGTCCTACGAGCAGTACTTC. Translated, it gives CASSLNRDRSYEQYF.

The CDR3 DNA follows: TGTGCCAGCATCCTACAGGGCAGGCAGTTCTTC. This sequence encodes CASILQGRQFF. The chain carries TRBV27 and TRBJ2-1, with D perhaps matching TRBD1 (6 bases). The CDR3 extends over 11 amino acids. Germline values: CDR1 MNHEY, CDR2 SMNVEV (reference sequence). Trimming shortened V by 7 bases and J by 12 bases, and 13 bases separated the two germline ends.

The J gene is TRBJ1-2, the V gene TRBV28; possibly TRBD1 for D (6 bases). This CDR3 is built from 14 residues. In germline, CDR1 is MDHEN, CDR2 SYDVKM. V lost 5 bases, J lost 0 bases, and 10 bases lay in between. The CDR3 DNA reads TGTGCCAGCAGTGTCGCAGGGGCTAACTATGGCTACACCTTC. The encoded protein is CASSVAGANYGYTF.

A single count supports this clone. This rearrangement joins TRBV2 to TRBJ2-1; no clear D gene. Germline V gives CDR1 SNHLY, CDR2 FYNNEI. V was pared by 4 bases and J by 12 bases, with 16 bases between. This CDR3 comprises 13 residues. CDR3 protein: CASSVRGPGGQFF. CDR3 sequence (DNA): TGTGCCAGCAGTGTCCGCGGCCCTGGTGGGCAGTTCTTC.

This chain connects TRBV28 to TRBJ2-3; 10 nucleotides agree with TRBD2. Germline CDR1 is MDHEN and CDR2 is SYDVKM. J gave up 3 bases and V 2 bases, and 5 bases lay outside the gene matches. The CDR3 contains 16 residues. DNA of the CDR3: TGTGCCAGCAGTTTACCTAGGACTAGCGGAACAGATACGCAGTATTTT. Residues: CASSLPRTSGTDTQYF.

V usage is TRBV19 and J usage is TRBJ1-1; 7 bases match TRBD1. The CDR3 loop spans 14 amino acids. Germline CDR1 and CDR2: LNHDA and SQIVND (reference sequence). J lost 3 bases, V lost 6 bases, and 7 bases had no gene match. The CDR3 nucleotides read TGTGCCAGTAGCCCTCGACAGGGATACACTGAAGCTTTCTTT. Its protein product is CASSPRQGYTEAFF.

The rearrangement joins TRBV7-2 to TRBJ2-2, with a possible D match to TRBD1 (5 bases). The CDR3 totals 15 residues. V was cut by 5 bases and J by 4 bases, with 14 bases left in between. CDR1 SGHTA and CDR2 FQGNSA come from the germline V gene. For the CDR3, the DNA is TGTGCCAGCAGCCCTAATTATGGGGCCACCGGGGAGCTGTTTTTT. It codes for CASSPNYGATGELFF.

This chain uses TRBV28 with TRBJ2-2; the D gene is possibly TRBD1 (5 bases). CDR1 MDHEN and CDR2 SYDVKM come from the germline V gene. The CDR3 loop spans 15 amino acids. The V end lost 3 bases, the J end lost 1 base, and 9 bases lay between the germline ends. The CDR3 here is CASSFRRGNTGELFF. The CDR3 DNA reads as TGTGCCAGCAGTTTCAGAAGGGGGAACACCGGGGAGCTGTTTTTT. Drawing the rest from reference TRBV28 and TRBJ2-2, the complete variable domain is DVKVTQSSRYLVKRTGEKVFLECVQDMDHENMFWYRQDPGLGLRLIYFSYDVKMKEKGDIPEGYSVSREKKERFSLILESASTNQTSMYLCASSFRRGNTGELFFGEGSRLTVL.

This clone appeared a few times. V is TRBV9 and J is TRBJ1-1; unclear D gene. This CDR3 has 12 amino acids. The V gene lost 0 bases and the J gene lost 7 bases, with 7 bases spanning the gap. Germline assignment: CDR1 SGDLS and CDR2 YYNGEE. The CDR3 nucleotides read TGTGCCAGCAGCGTAGACGGCGGTGAAGCTTTCTTT. Translating it yields CASSVDGGEAFF.

The rearrangement links TRBV18 to TRBJ2-2; D perhaps matches TRBD1 (6 bases). Germline CDR1 and CDR2: KGHSH and LQKENI. The CDR3 covers 17 residues. The germline V and J ends were trimmed by 3 bases and 2 bases, with 16 bases remaining between them. CDR3: CASSPLIGQINTGELFF. Written as DNA, the CDR3 is TGTGCCAGCTCACCCCTGATCGGACAGATAAACACCGGGGAGCTGTTTTTT.

This clone appeared once. This rearrangement joins TRBV5-6 to TRBJ2-3, with D possibly TRBD2 on 6 matching bases. This CDR3 region has 16 residues. CDR1 SGHDT and CDR2 YYEEEE come from the germline V gene. Trimming pared 3 bases from V and 4 bases from J, leaving 18 bases between. As DNA, the CDR3 is TGTGCCAGCAGCTCATTTGACCTTCTAGCGTCAGATACGCAGTATTTT. Translating it yields CASSSFDLLASDTQYF.

The chain joins TRBV27 to TRBJ2-1; 16 nucleotides agree with TRBD2. The germline gives CDR1 MNHEY, CDR2 SMNVEV (reference sequence). After removal of 6 bases from V and 11 bases from J, the junction contained 19 bases not matched to a gene. The CDR3 contains 19 residues. The CDR3 sequence: CASRRSGTSGRGGPSQQFF. CDR3 nucleotide sequence: TGTGCCAGCAGGCGATCCGGGACTAGCGGGAGGGGGGGTCCAAGCCAGCAGTTCTTC.

The chain carries TRBV25-1 and TRBJ2-1; 15 nucleotides match TRBD2. Germline lookup yields CDR1 MGHDK and CDR2 SYGVNS. This CDR3 comprises 16 residues. V was clipped by 5 bases and J by 7 bases; unmatched bases: 6. CDR3 sequence reads: CASSYGTSGRRNEQFF. The CDR3 bases are TGTGCCAGCAGTTACGGGACTAGCGGGAGGAGGAATGAGCAGTTCTTC.

This clone has a handful of counts. The rearrangement uses TRBV11-2 and TRBJ2-7; possibly TRBD1 for D (6 bases). Germline V gene lookup returns CDR1 SGHAT and CDR2 FQNNGV. With 6 bases removed from V and 0 bases from J, the gap between germline ends came to 18 bases. The length of the CDR3 is 16 residues. The CDR3 here is CASSVRGGPSSYEQYF. The CDR3 bases are TGTGCCAGCAGTGTAAGAGGGGGTCCAAGCTCCTACGAGCAGTACTTC.